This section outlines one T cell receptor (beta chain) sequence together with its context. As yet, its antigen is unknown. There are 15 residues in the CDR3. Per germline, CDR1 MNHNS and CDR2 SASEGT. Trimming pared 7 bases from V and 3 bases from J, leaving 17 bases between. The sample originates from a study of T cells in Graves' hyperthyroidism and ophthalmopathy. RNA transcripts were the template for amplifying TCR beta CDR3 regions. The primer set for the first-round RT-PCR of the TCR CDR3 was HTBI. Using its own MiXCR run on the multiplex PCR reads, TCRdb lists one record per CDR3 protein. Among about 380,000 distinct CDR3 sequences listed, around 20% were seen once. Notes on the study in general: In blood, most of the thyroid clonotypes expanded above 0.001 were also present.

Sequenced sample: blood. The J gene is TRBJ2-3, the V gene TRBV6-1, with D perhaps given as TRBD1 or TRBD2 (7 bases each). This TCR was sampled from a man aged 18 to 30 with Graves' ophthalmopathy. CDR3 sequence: CASTRQGGGTDTQYF. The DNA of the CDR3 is TGTGCCAGCACTCGACAGGGAGGGGGAACAGATACGCAGTATTTT.